The TCR beta chain under discussion was sequenced for a study of OX40 agonist ivuxolimab in advanced cancers. About the research overall: Patients treated during dose escalation were battling hepatocellular carcinoma, melanoma, renal cell or head and neck cancer. Prior anti-PD-1, anti-PD-L1 or anti-CTLA-4 therapy did not bar entry, and 40% had some. Patients achieving partial responses numbered three: one hepatocellular carcinoma case and two cutaneous melanoma cases.

Here immunoSEQ multiplex PCR was the method, and the copy in TCRdb shows in-frame clones only, minus some. The sample consists of roughly 80,000 clones, more than 75% of them appearing once. The germline V gene has CDR1 MDHEN and CDR2 SYDVKM. The CDR3 extends over 11 amino acids. Trimming left V 10 bases short and J 6 bases short, with 10 bases between. V usage is TRBV28 and J usage is TRBJ2-1; a possible D gene is TRBD2 (5 bases). The starting material was CD4+ or CD8+ T cells sorted from blood, obtained in a trial of the OX40 agonist ivuxolimab. This receptor was identified in an adult with an advanced solid tumor such as melanoma, head and neck, liver or kidney cancer. CDR3 protein: CAIRTVNEQFF. CDR3 sequence (DNA): TGTGCCATTAGGACTGTCAATGAGCAGTTCTTC.